This T cell receptor (beta chain) was captured in a study of blood T cell repertoires in COVID-19. This clone appeared a single time. Assay: immunoSEQ multiplex PCR; the TCRdb copy retains only in-frame clones and omits some. The profile covers about 120,000 clones, with approximately 71% appearing a single time and approximately 7.9% taken by the ten largest. The material sequenced was peripheral blood. The sequence came from a human donor in a cohort sampled during active COVID-19.

This CDR3 reads CASGSTGPISGTEAFF. CDR3 in DNA: TGTGCCAGCGGATCCACAGGGCCTATCAGTGGCACTGAAGCTTTCTTT. The chain links TRBV28 to TRBJ1-1, with D tentatively TRBD1 (6 bases). From germline, CDR1 is MDHEN and CDR2 SYDVKM. V lost 8 bases and J lost 4, with 23 bases in between. The CDR3 totals 16 residues.